Below are 21 T cell receptor beta chains sequenced from a single sample in a study of blood T cell repertoires in COVID-19. Method: immunoSEQ multiplex PCR; TCRdb's copy keeps in-frame clones and lacks some. The table lists about 290,000 clones, roughly 90% of them singletons, with about 1.8% in the top ten. The sample consisted of PBMCs or T cells enriched from blood (not recorded which). The receptor source for this set is a woman aged 40 to 50 who had recovered from COVID-19.

The V gene is TRBV2, the J gene TRBJ2-2, with D hard to call. The ends were cut back, 8 bases at V and 7 bases at J, with 14 bases in the middle. Germline CDR1 SNHLY, CDR2 FYNNEI. This CDR3 spans 13 amino acids. Written as DNA, the CDR3 is TGTGCCAGCGGGCCGCGACATATCGGGGAGCTGTTTTTT. It yields the protein CASGPRHIGELFF. Together with reference TRBV2 and TRBJ2-2, the CDR3 gives the full variable domain: EPEVTQTPSHQVTQMGQEVILRCVPISNHLYFYWYRQILGQKVEFLVSFYNNEISEKSEIFDDQFSVERPDGSNFTLKIRSTKLEDSAMYFCASGPRHIGELFFGEGSRLTVL.

The V gene is TRBV30, the J gene TRBJ2-1; 12 bases are shared with TRBD2. This CDR3 contains 15 residues. Trimming took 3 bases from V and 8 from J; bases not matched to a gene: 8. The germline gives CDR1 GTSNPN, CDR2 SVGIG (reference sequence). The CDR3 sequence: CAWSATSGRSDEQFF. The CDR3 nucleotides read TGTGCCTGGAGCGCGACTAGCGGGAGATCTGATGAGCAGTTCTTC.

This chain joins TRBV6-1 and TRBJ2-1; possibly TRBD2 for D (5 bases). Germline V gene data show CDR1 as MNHNS and CDR2 as SASEGT. V lost 4 bases and J lost 10, with 17 bases in between. This CDR3 contains 14 residues. CDR3 loop: CASSGLGLRPEQFF. The CDR3 DNA reads as TGTGCCAGCAGTGGTCTTGGACTCCGTCCGGAGCAGTTCTTC.

The chain couples TRBV30 to TRBJ2-7; D gene ambiguous. The germline V and J ends were trimmed by 2 bases and 6 bases, with 14 bases remaining between them. This CDR3 comprises 13 residues. CDR1 is GTSNPN and CDR2 is SVGIG in the germline V gene (reference sequence). CDR3 amino acids: CAWSLSAGSEQYF. In DNA, the CDR3 is TGTGCCTGGAGTTTATCGGCAGGATCCGAGCAGTACTTC.

Only one count was recorded for this clone. V usage is TRBV7-9 and J usage is TRBJ2-7, with D perhaps TRBD2 (6 bases). This CDR3 has 12 residues. Germline assignment: CDR1 SEHNR and CDR2 FQNEAQ (reference sequence). V was cut by 0 bases and J by 7 bases, with 7 bases left in between. The CDR3 protein is CASSLARGEQYF. CDR3 nucleotides: TGTGCCAGCAGCTTAGCCCGGGGGGAGCAGTACTTC.

This chain uses TRBV5-1 with TRBJ1-4; TRBD1 might be the D (5 bases). The CDR3 is 15 amino acids. The V and J ends lost 4 bases and 1 base respectively, with 11 bases between them. Germline lookup yields CDR1 SGHRS and CDR2 YFSETQ. Written as DNA, the CDR3 is TGCGCCAGCAGCACCCAGGGTATAACTAATGAAAAACTGTTTTTT. Translated, it gives CASSTQGITNEKLFF.

This clone was found a few times. CDR3 bases: TGTGCCAGCAGCTTCGCCCCTCTAGCGGGAGGGCACAATGAGCAGTTCTTC. Its protein is CASSFAPLAGGHNEQFF. The chain uses TRBV5-6 and TRBJ2-1, with TRBD2 matching 12 bases. The V gene's germline CDR1 is SGHDT and CDR2 YYEEEE. The CDR3 contains 17 residues. Trimming at V came to 2 bases and at J to 5 bases, leaving 8 bases not matched to a gene.

This clone was seen once. The chain is built from TRBV2 and TRBJ2-7, with 11 nucleotides matching TRBD1. Germline CDR1 SNHLY, CDR2 FYNNEI. V trimming: 7 bases; J trimming: 0 bases; junction bases outside the gene matches: 5. The CDR3 sequence is 15 residues long. CDR3 sequence reads: CASKPDRGPSYEQYF. CDR3 bases: TGTGCCAGCAAGCCGGACAGGGGGCCCTCCTACGAGCAGTACTTC.

V usage is TRBV11-3 and J usage is TRBJ2-1, with TRBD2 matching over 8 bases. V shed 1 base, J shed 6 bases, and the junction held 11 bases outside the gene matches. This CDR3 has 17 amino acids. Germline assignment: CDR1 SGHNT and CDR2 YENEEA. CDR3 DNA: TGTGCCAGCAGCTTAGGCTCGGTTGGCGGGGGGCGCAATGAGCAGTTCTTC. This translates into CASSLGSVGGGRNEQFF.

The chain is built from TRBV19 and TRBJ1-5; D possibly corresponds to TRBD1 (5 bases). CDR3 length equals 15 residues. CDR1 is LNHDA and CDR2 is SQIVND in the germline V gene (reference sequence). V was cut by 2 bases and J by 3 bases, with 11 bases left in between. CDR3 in DNA: TGTGCCAGTAGTATACAGGGAAGAAACAATCAGCCCCAGCATTTT. Residues: CASSIQGRNNQPQHF.

This sequence joins TRBV11-2 and TRBJ1-1; D is uncertain. The V gene's germline CDR1 is SGHAT and CDR2 FQNNGV. Deletions cut 1 base from V and 5 bases from J, with 8 bases between. The CDR3 totals 13 residues. The CDR3 sequence: CASSLVQITEAFF. CDR3 DNA: TGTGCCAGCAGCTTAGTTCAGATTACTGAAGCTTTCTTT.

The chain's CDR3 is CASSPTGLRDTEAFF. The CDR3 DNA sequence: TGTGCCAGCTCACCCACGGGTCTGAGGGACACTGAAGCTTTCTTT. The V gene is TRBV18, the J gene TRBJ1-1; D not certain. V lost 3 bases, J lost 3 bases, and 14 bases lay in between. Germline assignment: CDR1 KGHSH and CDR2 LQKENI. This CDR3 spans 15 amino acids.

The gene calls are TRBV27 and TRBJ2-7; 9 nucleotides align to TRBD2. Per germline, CDR1 MNHEY and CDR2 SMNVEV (reference sequence). The CDR3 is 15 amino acids. Losses at the gene ends were 2 bases for V and 2 bases for J; bases not matched to a gene: 4. The CDR3 nucleotides read TGTGCCAGCAGTTTAAAGGCGGGGGGGCCCTACGAGCAGTACTTC. Protein: CASSLKAGGPYEQYF.

The gene calls are TRBV5-1 and TRBJ2-1; 10 bases line up with TRBD1. Germline CDR1 reads SGHRS; CDR2 reads YFSETQ. V dropped 0 bases and J dropped 6; count of bases not matched to a gene: 6. The CDR3 covers 16 residues. The chain's CDR3 is CASSLEGQGQGNEQFF. The CDR3 DNA reads TGCGCCAGCAGCTTGGAGGGACAGGGGCAAGGCAATGAGCAGTTCTTC.

The V gene is TRBV30, the J gene TRBJ1-4, with TRBD1 identical over 9 bases. J was trimmed by 17 bases and V by 2 bases; bases with no gene match: 9. Looked up from germline, CDR1 is GTSNPN and CDR2 is SVGIG (reference sequence). CDR3 length equals 12 residues. Here the CDR3 reads CAWSSRAGQGFF. The CDR3 bases are TGTGCCTGGAGTTCGAGAGCGGGACAGGGCTTTTTT.

This chain links TRBV4-1 with TRBJ2-2; no clear D gene. The germline V and J ends were trimmed by 3 bases and 1 base, with 12 bases remaining between them. The CDR3 runs to 16 residues. Germline assignment: CDR1 MGHRA and CDR2 YSYEKL. CDR3 bases: TGCGCCAGCAGCCAGCATCCCCGACAGAACACCGGGGAGCTGTTTTTT. Protein sequence: CASSQHPRQNTGELFF.

The J gene is TRBJ2-7, the V gene TRBV18; 9 bases map to TRBD1. CDR3 size: 14 residues. V was pared by 6 bases and J by 1 base, with 4 bases of the junction left unmatched. Germline V gives CDR1 KGHSH, CDR2 LQKENI. CDR3: CASSPGTGSYEQYF. The CDR3 DNA follows: TGTGCCAGCTCGCCCGGGACAGGGTCCTACGAGCAGTACTTC.

V and J are TRBV19 and TRBJ1-2; D gene unclear. The CDR3 contains 12 residues. CDR1 LNHDA and CDR2 SQIVND come from the germline V gene (reference sequence). Trimming took 5 bases from V and 4 from J, leaving 8 bases between them. CDR3 nucleotides: TGTGCCAGTAGTGGAGGATTCTATGGCTACACCTTC. Its protein product is CASSGGFYGYTF.

The table lists this clone with a count of one. The V call is TRBV5-8, the J call TRBJ2-2; TRBD2 matches 8 bases. CDR3 length equals 16 residues. CDR1 and CDR2 from the germline V gene are SGHTS and YDEGEE. V was clipped by 2 bases and J by 2 bases; unmatched bases: 5. CDR3 coding DNA: TGTGCCAGCAGCTTACCGGGACTAGGAAACACCGGGGAGCTGTTTTTT. It encodes CASSLPGLGNTGELFF.

The chain joins TRBV14 to TRBJ1-4; 11 positions agree with TRBD1. This CDR3 comprises 16 residues. Germline V gene lookup returns CDR1 SGHDN and CDR2 FVKESK. The ends lost 8 bases at V and 6 bases at J; junction bases unmatched: 11. Here the CDR3 reads CASWKGTGGSDEKLFF. The CDR3 DNA reads TGTGCCAGCTGGAAAGGGACAGGGGGATCGGATGAAAAACTGTTTTTT.

This clone was counted once. CDR3 in amino acids: CASSARRDLNTEAFF. The DNA of the CDR3 is TGTGCCAGCAGTGCAAGAAGGGACTTGAACACTGAAGCTTTCTTT. This chain connects TRBV25-1 to TRBJ1-1; a possible D gene is TRBD1 (5 bases). Per germline, CDR1 MGHDK and CDR2 SYGVNS. V dropped 4 bases and J dropped 0 bases, with 12 bases sitting between them. The CDR3 sequence is 15 residues long. The full variable domain, in which reference TRBV25-1 and TRBJ1-1 provide the parts outside the CDR3, is EADIYQTPRYLVIGTGKKITLECSQTMGHDKMYWYQQDPGMELHLIHYSYGVNSTEKGDLSSESTVSRIRTEHFPLTLESARPSHTSQYLCASSARRDLNTEAFFGQGTRLTVV.